This record looks at one T cell receptor (beta chain) sequence and its context. This entry comes from a study of control samples from healthy donors and cancer patients. Sequenced by immunoSEQ multiplex PCR; TCRdb stores in-frame clones only, minus some. The sample lists fewer than 110,000 clones; roughly 91% were seen once. This clonotype was obtained from a man aged 30 to 39 in good health. The sample was blood.

CDR3 DNA sequence: TGCAGCGTAGTGACAGGCGGTGCCCGATGGGTCACTGAAGCTTTCTTT. It codes for CSVVTGGARWVTEAFF. The rearrangement uses TRBV29-1 and TRBJ1-1; tentative D call: TRBD1 (6 bases). Trimming cost V 6 bases and J 4 bases, with 24 bases left between them. Germline CDR1 is SQVTM and CDR2 is ANQGSEA. The CDR3 runs 16 residues.